The 6 T cell receptor beta chains below were found in one sample sequenced in a study of T cell responses to AZD1222 COVID-19 vaccine. Here immunoSEQ multiplex PCR was the method, and the copy in TCRdb shows in-frame clones only, minus some. The table lists about 140,000 clones, roughly 90% of them singletons. The sample here was peripheral blood, taken 28 days after the second AZD1222 dose. The source of these receptors is an adult who received the AZD1222 COVID-19 vaccine.

The CDR3: CASSTPGQGNNEQFF. The CDR3 DNA is TGTGCCAGCAGCACTCCGGGACAGGGGAACAATGAGCAGTTCTTC. The rearrangement joins TRBV11-1 to TRBJ2-1; 10 bases line up with TRBD1. After removal of 5 bases from V and 5 bases from J, the junction contained 6 bases not matched to a gene. CDR1 is SGHAT and CDR2 is FQDESV in the germline V gene (reference sequence). The CDR3 contains 15 residues.

The V call is TRBV2, the J call TRBJ2-1; unclear D gene. The CDR3 extends over 11 amino acids. V was cut by 3 bases and J by 11 bases, with 8 bases left in between. Germline CDR1 SNHLY, CDR2 FYNNEI. In DNA form, the CDR3 reads TGTGCCAGCAGTGACGTGGCCCAGCAGTTCTTC. It translates to CASSDVAQQFF.

The chain has TRBV5-1 and TRBJ2-7; D might be TRBD1 (8 bases). The CDR3 sequence is 15 residues long. V shed 3 bases and J shed 2 bases, with 15 bases lying between them. Germline assignment: CDR1 SGHRS and CDR2 YFSETQ. CDR3 sequence reads: CASSSTGGVTYEQYF. In DNA, the CDR3 is TGCGCCAGCAGCTCTACAGGGGGGGTTACCTACGAGCAGTACTTC.

V is TRBV5-6 and J is TRBJ1-1; possibly TRBD1 for D (6 bases). Trimming left V 2 bases short and J 4 bases short, with 15 bases between. Germline values: CDR1 SGHDT, CDR2 YYEEEE. The CDR3 runs 15 residues. CDR3 in DNA: TGTGCCAGCAGCTTTGCGGGGGGCGAGGTCACTGAAGCTTTCTTT. Its translation: CASSFAGGEVTEAFF.

Concerning this clone: An end of the junction does not agree with germline; a read error may underlie this. Here the CDR3 reads CASSLSLNSYNEQFF. CDR3 sequence (DNA): TGTGCTAGCAGCTTATCCCTGAACTCCTACAATGAGCAGTTCTTC. This chain joins TRBV7-7 and TRBJ2-1, with no clear D. CDR1 is SSHAT and CDR2 is FNYEAQ in the germline V gene (reference sequence). CDR3 size: 15 residues.

The chain joins TRBV1 to TRBJ1-5; the D call TRBD1 from the table was never checked on the DNA. TRBV1 is a pseudogene locus. The CDR3 loop spans 15 amino acids. CDR3 bases: TGCACCAGCAGCCAAGGAACAGGGAAGATTCAGCCCCAGCATTTT. It is translated as CTSSQGTGKIQPQHF.